The T cell receptor (beta chain) under discussion was sequenced for a study of early T cells in non-severe SARS-CoV-2 infection (dated by TCRdb to about 2021). Describing the broader study: TCR sequencing used bulk RNA from unsorted whole blood, so alpha and beta chains could not be paired. Broader findings and caveats from the paper: VDJdb matching was skewed toward anti-spike CD8 responses and likely underestimated virus-specific expansions by missing private and CD4 specificities.

This clonotype was counted a few times. The specificity of this receptor is unknown. No much larger clone exists at a distance of one base, and base qualities are not known. The protocol used for the library was 5' RACE. This sample was sequenced with a NextSeq 500. Unique molecular identifiers were attached to individual cDNA molecules in the TCR library protocol so that sequencing error and PCR bias could be corrected. TCR alpha and beta chains were both sequenced, and the abundances of alpha and beta sequences in each sample were closely correlated with each other. The published analysis was carried out like this. Decombinator V4 was used to annotate TCR sequences for V gene, J gene and CDR3. TCRs were defined as expanded if a significant change between any two time points was detected under a Poisson model with p below 0.0001. TCR abundances were normalised to the total number of TCRs sequenced per sample and were expressed as counts per million. TRAV1-2 paired with TRAJ12, TRAJ20 or TRAJ33 defined MAIT TCRs, while TRAV10 paired with TRAJ18 defined iNKT TCRs. VDJdb, accessed 1 November 2021, was searched for CMV, EBV and SARS-CoV-2 annotated TCRs, with TCRs annotated for multiple antigens excluded. TCRdb itself trimmed the public reads at Q25 with fastp, ran MiXCR and retained productive beta chains. Each record represents a unique CDR3 protein, reported with the most common genes and DNA among its rows. The V and J calls were not made by the authors but by TCRdb's processing. For this sample there are 20,000 to 25,000 distinct CDR3 sequences; around 5.2% appear just once. The ten biggest clones cover approximately 11% of the sample.

This was a case-control study nested in a cohort of healthcare workers in London, UK, who had nasopharyngeal swab PCR tests and blood samples taken every week. Healthcare workers were recruited during the week of the UK lockdown, between 23 and 31 March 2020, and followed weekly for up to roughly 15 weeks. V is clipped by 1 base and J by 5 bases, and the sequence between their germline boundaries is 9 bases long. The CDR3 holds 14 amino acids from the cysteine to the phenylalanine. Kept here is only the CDR3 DNA, which spans 42 bases and is read in frame from base 1. CDR1 and CDR2 are read off the germline V gene as SGHAT and FQNNGV.

The chain joins TRBV11-2 to TRBJ2-1; the D gene cannot be named for sure. The material sequenced was whole blood. This TCR was sampled from an adult who was a healthcare worker with PCR-confirmed SARS-CoV-2 infection or an uninfected control (not recorded which). Read as DNA, the sequence is TGTGCCAGCAGCTTAGGTGGGCCTGACAATGAGCAGTTCTTC. The resulting protein is CASSLGGPDNEQFF.